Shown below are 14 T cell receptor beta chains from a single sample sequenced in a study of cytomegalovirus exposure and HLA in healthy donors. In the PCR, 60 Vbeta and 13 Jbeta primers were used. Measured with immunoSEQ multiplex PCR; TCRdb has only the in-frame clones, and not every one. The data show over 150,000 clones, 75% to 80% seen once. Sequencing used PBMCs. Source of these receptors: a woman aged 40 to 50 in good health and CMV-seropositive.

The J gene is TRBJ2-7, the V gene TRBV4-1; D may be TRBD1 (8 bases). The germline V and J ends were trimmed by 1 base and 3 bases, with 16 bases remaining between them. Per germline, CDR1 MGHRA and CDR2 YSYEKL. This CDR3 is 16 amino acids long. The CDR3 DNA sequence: TGCGCCAGCAGCCAAGCATGGACAGGGACTATCTACGAGCAGTACTTC. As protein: CASSQAWTGTIYEQYF.

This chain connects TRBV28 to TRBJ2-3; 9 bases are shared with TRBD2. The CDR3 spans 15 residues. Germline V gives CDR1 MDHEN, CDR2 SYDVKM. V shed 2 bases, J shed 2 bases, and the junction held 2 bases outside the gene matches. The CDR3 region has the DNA TGTGCCAGCAGTTTAGCGGGGGGGTACACAGATACGCAGTATTTT. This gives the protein CASSLAGGYTDTQYF.

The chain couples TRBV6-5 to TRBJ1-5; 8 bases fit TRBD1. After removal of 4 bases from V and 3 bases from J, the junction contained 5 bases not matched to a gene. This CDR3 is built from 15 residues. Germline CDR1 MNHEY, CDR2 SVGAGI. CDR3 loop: CASSSGTGLNQPQHF. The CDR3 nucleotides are TGTGCCAGCAGTTCCGGGACAGGACTCAATCAGCCCCAGCATTTT.

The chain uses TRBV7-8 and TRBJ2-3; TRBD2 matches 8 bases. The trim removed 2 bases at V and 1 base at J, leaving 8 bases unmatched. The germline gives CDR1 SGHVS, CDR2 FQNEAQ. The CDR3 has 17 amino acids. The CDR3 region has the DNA TGTGCCAGCAGCTTAACAGCCCCACTAGCGGGCACAGATACGCAGTATTTT. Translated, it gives CASSLTAPLAGTDTQYF.

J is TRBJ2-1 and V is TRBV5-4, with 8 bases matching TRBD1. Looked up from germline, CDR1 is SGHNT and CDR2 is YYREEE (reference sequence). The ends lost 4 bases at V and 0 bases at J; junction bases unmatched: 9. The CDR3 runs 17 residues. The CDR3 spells CASSMGGQGTSYNEQFF. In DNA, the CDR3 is TGTGCCAGCAGCATGGGAGGACAGGGAACCTCCTACAATGAGCAGTTCTTC.

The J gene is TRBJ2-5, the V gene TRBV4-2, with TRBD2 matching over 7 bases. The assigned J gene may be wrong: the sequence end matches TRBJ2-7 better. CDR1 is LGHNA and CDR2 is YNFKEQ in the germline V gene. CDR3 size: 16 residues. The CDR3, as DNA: TGTGCCAGCAGCCAAGGGGCGGGAGTCCCGCTATACGAGCAGTACTTC. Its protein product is CASSQGAGVPLYEQYF.

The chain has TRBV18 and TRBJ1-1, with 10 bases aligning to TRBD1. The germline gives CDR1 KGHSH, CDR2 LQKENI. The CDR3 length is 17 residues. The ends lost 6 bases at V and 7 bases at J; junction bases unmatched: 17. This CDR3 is CASSRTGTGASEDEAFF. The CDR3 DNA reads TGTGCCAGCTCGCGGACCGGGACAGGGGCTTCCGAAGATGAAGCTTTCTTT.

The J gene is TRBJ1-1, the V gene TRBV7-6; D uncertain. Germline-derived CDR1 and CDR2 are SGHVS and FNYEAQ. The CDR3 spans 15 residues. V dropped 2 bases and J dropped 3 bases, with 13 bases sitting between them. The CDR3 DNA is TGTGCCAGCAGCTTAAACGGGGAGAGGGACACTGAAGCTTTCTTT. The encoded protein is CASSLNGERDTEAFF.

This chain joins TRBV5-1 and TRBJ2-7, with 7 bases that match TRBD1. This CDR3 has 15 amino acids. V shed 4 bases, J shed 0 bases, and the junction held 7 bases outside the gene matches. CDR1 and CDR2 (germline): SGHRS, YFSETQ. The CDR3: CASSLGDSRSYEQYF. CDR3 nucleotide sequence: TGCGCCAGCAGCCTGGGGGACAGCCGCTCCTACGAGCAGTACTTC.

CDR3 coding DNA: TGTGCCAGCACACAGGGGGCTGAAGAGACCCAGTACTTC. Amino acids: CASTQGAEETQYF. The rearrangement links TRBV9 to TRBJ2-5; 9 bases are shared with TRBD1. CDR1 and CDR2 from the germline V gene are SGDLS and YYNGEE. The CDR3 runs to 13 residues. V lost 6 bases, J lost 3 bases, and 3 bases stayed unmatched.

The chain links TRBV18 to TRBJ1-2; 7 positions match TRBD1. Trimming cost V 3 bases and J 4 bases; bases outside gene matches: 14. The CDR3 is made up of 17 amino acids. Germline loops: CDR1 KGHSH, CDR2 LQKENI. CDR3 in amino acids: CASSPQNDRVGGYGYTF. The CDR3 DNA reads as TGTGCCAGCTCACCGCAAAATGACAGGGTTGGTGGCTATGGCTACACCTTC.

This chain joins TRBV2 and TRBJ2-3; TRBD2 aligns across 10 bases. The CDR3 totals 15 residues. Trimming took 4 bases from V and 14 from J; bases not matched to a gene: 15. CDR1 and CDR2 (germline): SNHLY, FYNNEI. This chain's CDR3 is CASSAYPAGGTPPYF. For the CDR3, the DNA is TGTGCCAGCAGTGCCTATCCAGCGGGGGGGACCCCACCGTATTTT. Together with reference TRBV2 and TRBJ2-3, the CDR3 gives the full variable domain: EPEVTQTPSHQVTQMGQEVILRCVPISNHLYFYWYRQILGQKVEFLVSFYNNEISEKSEIFDDQFSVERPDGSNFTLKIRSTKLEDSAMYFCASSAYPAGGTPPYFGPGTRLTVL.

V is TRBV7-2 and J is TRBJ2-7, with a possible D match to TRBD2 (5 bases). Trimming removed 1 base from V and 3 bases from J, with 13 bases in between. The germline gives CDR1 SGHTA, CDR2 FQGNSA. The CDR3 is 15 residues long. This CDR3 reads CASSLGRTQDYEQYF. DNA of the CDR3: TGTGCCAGCAGCTTAGGGCGGACTCAAGACTACGAGCAGTACTTC.

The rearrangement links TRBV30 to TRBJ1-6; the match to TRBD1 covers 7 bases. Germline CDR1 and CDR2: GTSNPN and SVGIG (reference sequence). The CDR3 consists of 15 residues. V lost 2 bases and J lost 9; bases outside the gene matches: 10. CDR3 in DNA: TGTGCCTGGAGTTTTACCGGGACAGATGTTTCACCCCTCCACTTT. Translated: CAWSFTGTDVSPLHF. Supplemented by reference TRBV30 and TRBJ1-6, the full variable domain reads SQTIHQWPATLVQPVGSPLSLECTVEGTSNPNLYWYRQAAGRGLQLLFYSVGIGQISSEVPQNLSASRPQDRQFILSSKKLLLSDSGFYLCAWSFTGTDVSPLHFGNGTRLTVT.